Below are 14 T cell receptor beta chains sequenced from a single sample in a study of lymphopenia after photon versus proton radiotherapy (dated by TCRdb to 2018 to 2020). The method was the immunoSEQ multiplex PCR assay. In its TCRdb copy, this immuneACCESS table keeps in-frame sequences only and misses some clones. Where compared with another copy, unresolved V genes explain less than half of these, and the others have no known cause. The sample table contains roughly 18,000 clones; only one count was recorded for 84% of them. The top ten constitute 2.9% of the sample. Material: peripheral blood, obtained from a patient treated with photon-based radiotherapy. The origin of the receptors is a woman aged 45-59 years with pancreatic cancer.

V gene TRBV30 combines with J gene TRBJ1-5; D call uncertain. Trimming left V 2 bases short and J 9 bases short, with 11 bases between. CDR1 is GTSNPN, CDR2 SVGIG, per germline (reference sequence). The CDR3 extends over 12 amino acids. DNA of the CDR3: TGTGCCTGGAGTCGGGGTCCTGGGCCCCAGCATTTT. Amino acid sequence: CAWSRGPGPQHF. The variable domain in full, completed from reference TRBV30 and TRBJ1-5, reads SQTIHQWPATLVQPVGSPLSLECTVEGTSNPNLYWYRQAAGRGLQLLFYSVGIGQISSEVPQNLSASRPQDRQFILSSKKLLLSDSGFYLCAWSRGPGPQHFGDGTRLSIL.

The chain couples TRBV4-1 to TRBJ2-7; tentatively, D is TRBD1 (6 bases). Germline V lookup: CDR1 MGHRA, CDR2 YSYEKL. Trimming left V 4 bases short and J 6 bases short, with 19 bases between. This CDR3 spans 15 amino acids. This chain's CDR3 is CASSPPTGRTGEQYF. The CDR3, as DNA: TGCGCCAGCAGCCCACCGACAGGCAGGACGGGCGAGCAGTACTTC.

The chain employs TRBV9 and TRBJ2-5, with 7 bases matching TRBD2. There are 15 residues in the CDR3. The ends lost 0 bases at V and 2 bases at J; junction bases unmatched: 4. Germline CDR1 reads SGDLS; CDR2 reads YYNGEE. CDR3: CASSVGASGQETQYF. The CDR3 coding sequence is TGTGCCAGCAGCGTAGGGGCTAGCGGACAAGAGACCCAGTACTTC.

J is TRBJ2-2 and V is TRBV19, with 10 bases lining up with TRBD2. Losses at the gene ends were 2 bases for V and 7 bases for J; bases not matched to a gene: 4. Germline V gene lookup returns CDR1 LNHDA and CDR2 SQIVND (reference sequence). The CDR3 runs 15 residues. Written as DNA, the CDR3 is TGTGCCAGTAGTATACTAGCGGGAGAACTCGGGGAGCTGTTTTTT. Translated, it gives CASSILAGELGELFF.

The chain combines TRBV7-3 with TRBJ1-3; D is unclear. The length of the CDR3 is 21 residues. Trimming took 6 bases from V and 0 from J, leaving 30 bases between them. Germline values: CDR1 SGHTA, CDR2 FQGTGA. CDR3 amino acids: CASSSPSFFPRGQNSGNTIYF. The CDR3 DNA is TGTGCCAGCAGTTCACCCTCATTTTTCCCCCGGGGTCAGAACTCTGGAAACACCATATATTTT.

The rearrangement uses TRBV6-1 and TRBJ2-7, with D possibly being TRBD2 (5 bases). Trimming took off 6 bases at V and 0 bases at J, with 12 bases between the two ends. Germline V lookup: CDR1 MNHNS, CDR2 SASEGT. The CDR3 is made up of 14 amino acids. CDR3 nucleotides: TGTGCCAGCAGGACGGACGGAGGCTCCTACGAGCAGTACTTC. Its translation: CASRTDGGSYEQYF.

This rearrangement joins TRBV6-6 to TRBJ2-7; D remains unclear. CDR3 length: 14 amino acids. CDR1 MNHNY and CDR2 SVGAGI come from the germline V gene (reference sequence). V was shortened by 2 bases and J by 0 bases, with 8 bases between the two germline ends. CDR3 DNA sequence: TGTGCCAGCAGTTACGGGCAGAACTCCTACGAGCAGTACTTC. Its translation: CASSYGQNSYEQYF.

The chain is built from TRBV28 and TRBJ1-6; D unresolved. Trimming shortened V by 6 bases and J by 7 bases, and 7 bases separated the two germline ends. The CDR3 spans 12 residues. The germline gives CDR1 MDHEN, CDR2 SYDVKM. CDR3 bases: TGTGCCAGCAGAACTGGGAATTCACCCCTCCACTTT. Encoded protein: CASRTGNSPLHF. The variable domain in full, completed from reference TRBV28 and TRBJ1-6, reads DVKVTQSSRYLVKRTGEKVFLECVQDMDHENMFWYRQDPGLGLRLIYFSYDVKMKEKGDIPEGYSVSREKKERFSLILESASTNQTSMYLCASRTGNSPLHFGNGTRLTVT.

The V and J genes are TRBV6-5 and TRBJ2-1; unclear D gene. CDR3 length: 15 residues. Per germline, CDR1 MNHEY and CDR2 SVGAGI. With 6 bases removed from V and 0 bases from J, the gap between germline ends came to 12 bases. CDR3 residues: CASSLDHSSYNEQFF. The CDR3 DNA reads TGTGCCAGCAGCTTGGACCACAGCTCCTACAATGAGCAGTTCTTC.

The rearrangement uses TRBV14 and TRBJ2-1; 7 bases align to TRBD1. The CDR3 consists of 15 residues. J was trimmed by 5 bases and V by 5 bases; bases with no gene match: 9. CDR1 and CDR2 from the germline V gene are SGHDN and FVKESK. The CDR3 here is CASSRRQGGDNEQFF. The CDR3 bases are TGTGCCAGCAGCAGACGACAGGGTGGGGACAATGAGCAGTTCTTC.

The rearrangement joins TRBV5-8 to TRBJ1-2; 9 positions match TRBD1. V trimming: 4 bases; J trimming: 6 bases; junction bases outside the gene matches: 10. CDR1 SGHTS and CDR2 YDEGEE come from the germline V gene. The CDR3 spans 15 residues. The CDR3 bases are TGTGCCAGCAGCCGTCGGGACAGGGTGCTCGATGGCTACACCTTC. Amino acid sequence: CASSRRDRVLDGYTF.

The chain recombines TRBV19 with TRBJ2-3, with 9 bases fitting TRBD1. Per germline, CDR1 LNHDA and CDR2 SQIVND (reference sequence). This CDR3 comprises 15 residues. V was pared by 4 bases and J by 3 bases, with 5 bases of the junction left unmatched. This CDR3 is CASSSGQGSTDTQYF. The CDR3 coding sequence is TGTGCCAGTAGTAGCGGACAGGGGAGTACAGATACGCAGTATTTT.

The gene calls are TRBV7-5 and TRBJ2-1; TRBD2 is the table's D call, not checked against the DNA. TRBV7-5 counts as a pseudogene. This CDR3 spans 13 amino acids. Written as DNA, the CDR3 is TGTGCCAGCAGCACCCGACTAGGCGGTGAGCAGTTCTTC. It codes for CASSTRLGGEQFF.

The chain has TRBV28 and TRBJ1-1, with TRBD1 matching over 11 bases. In germline, CDR1 is MDHEN, CDR2 SYDVKM. The CDR3 spans 15 residues. Trimming removed 7 bases from V and 4 bases from J; junction bases left unmatched: 8. The CDR3 spells CASTRGGTGGTEAFF. The DNA for the CDR3 is TGTGCCAGCACCCGAGGAGGGACAGGGGGCACTGAAGCTTTCTTT.